This T cell receptor (beta chain) was captured in a study of T cells after posttransplantation cyclophosphamide. The ends lost 3 bases at V and 5 bases at J; junction bases unmatched: 4. The germline V gene has CDR1 SGHNT and CDR2 YENEEA. CDR3 size: 15 residues. Some clones are missing from TCRdb's copy, which holds only in-frame ones; the method was immunoSEQ multiplex PCR. The sample presents tens of thousands of clones, none singletons. This clone was counted many times. Its antigen is not known. Peripheral blood was collected from the related graft donor on the marrow donation day. Broader study findings: Skin or GI-infiltrating T cells shared few TRB sequences with blood. After PTCy, TRB diversity resembled that of CNI/methotrexate controls. Later blood repertoires were often dominated by clones from the donor CD8+ memory compartment.

The sample consisted of PBMCs. The receptor comes from a woman between 50 and 59 years old in good health and a related stem cell transplant donor. The rearrangement joins TRBV11-3 to TRBJ2-1; TRBD2 matches 10 bases. The DNA of the CDR3 is TGTGCCAGCAGCTTGGGAGCGGGAGGGCACAATGAGCAGTTCTTC. As protein: CASSLGAGGHNEQFF.